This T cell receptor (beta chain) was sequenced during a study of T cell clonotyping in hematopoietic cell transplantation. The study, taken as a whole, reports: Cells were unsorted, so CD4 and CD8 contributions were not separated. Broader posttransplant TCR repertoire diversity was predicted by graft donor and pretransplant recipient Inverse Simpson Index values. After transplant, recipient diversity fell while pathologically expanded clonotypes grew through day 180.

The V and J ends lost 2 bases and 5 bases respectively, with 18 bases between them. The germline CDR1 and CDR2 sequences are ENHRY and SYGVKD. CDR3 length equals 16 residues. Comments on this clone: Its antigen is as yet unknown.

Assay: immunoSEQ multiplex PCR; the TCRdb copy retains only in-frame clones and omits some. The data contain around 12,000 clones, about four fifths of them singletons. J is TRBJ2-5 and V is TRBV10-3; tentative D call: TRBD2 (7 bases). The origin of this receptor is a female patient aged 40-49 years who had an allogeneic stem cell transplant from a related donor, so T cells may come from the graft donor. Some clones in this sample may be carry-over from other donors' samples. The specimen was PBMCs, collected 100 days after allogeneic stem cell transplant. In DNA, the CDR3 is TGTGCCATCAGTGAGAGACCGTCGGGGGGCAGGGAGACCCAGTACTTC. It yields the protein CAISERPSGGRETQYF.